This T cell receptor beta chain stems from a study of blood T cell repertoires in COVID-19. Whole-study context: From T cells, B-cell-depleted T cells, or PBMCs came the material, which was cDNA or gDNA.

The study recruited people aged 18 to 89 years across about two dozen US areas. TCRdb's table, derived via immunoSEQ multiplex PCR, lists solely in-frame clones and lacks some. This repertoire shows 130,000 to 150,000 clones, around 87% found once; its top ten account for about 1.2%. The CDR3 loop spans 15 amino acids. V was cut by 0 bases and J by 2 bases, with 10 bases left in between. CDR1 and CDR2 from the germline V gene are LGHNA and YSLEER. This TCR derives from a woman aged 25 to 39 with acute COVID-19. The chain is built from TRBV4-3 and TRBJ1-1; D uncertain. Sample: PBMCs or T cells enriched from blood (not recorded which). This CDR3 is CASSQEHRLNTEAFF. The CDR3, as DNA: TGCGCCAGCAGCCAAGAACACAGACTAAACACTGAAGCTTTCTTT.